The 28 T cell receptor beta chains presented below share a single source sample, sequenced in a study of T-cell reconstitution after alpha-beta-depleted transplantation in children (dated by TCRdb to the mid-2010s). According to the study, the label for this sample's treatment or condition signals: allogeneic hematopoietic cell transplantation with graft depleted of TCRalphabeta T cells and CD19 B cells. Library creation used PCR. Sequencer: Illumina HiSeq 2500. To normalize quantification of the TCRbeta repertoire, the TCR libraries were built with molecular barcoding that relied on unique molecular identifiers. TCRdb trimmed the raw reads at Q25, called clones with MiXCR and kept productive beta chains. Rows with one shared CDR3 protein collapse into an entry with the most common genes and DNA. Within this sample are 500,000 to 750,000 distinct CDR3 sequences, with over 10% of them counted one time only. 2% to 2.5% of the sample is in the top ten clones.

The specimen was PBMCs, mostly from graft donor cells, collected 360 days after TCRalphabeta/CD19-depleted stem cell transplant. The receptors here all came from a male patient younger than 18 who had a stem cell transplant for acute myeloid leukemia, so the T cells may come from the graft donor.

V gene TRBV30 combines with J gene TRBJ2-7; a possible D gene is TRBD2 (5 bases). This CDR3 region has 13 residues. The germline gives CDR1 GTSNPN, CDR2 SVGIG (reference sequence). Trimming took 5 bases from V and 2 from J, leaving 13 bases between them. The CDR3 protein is CAWAPGRAYEQYF. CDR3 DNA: TGTGCCTGGGCGCCGGGGAGAGCCTACGAGCAGTACTTC. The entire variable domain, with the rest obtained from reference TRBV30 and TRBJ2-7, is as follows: SQTIHQWPATLVQPVGSPLSLECTVEGTSNPNLYWYRQAAGRGLQLLFYSVGIGQISSEVPQNLSASRPQDRQFILSSKKLLLSDSGFYLCAWAPGRAYEQYFGPGTRLTVT.

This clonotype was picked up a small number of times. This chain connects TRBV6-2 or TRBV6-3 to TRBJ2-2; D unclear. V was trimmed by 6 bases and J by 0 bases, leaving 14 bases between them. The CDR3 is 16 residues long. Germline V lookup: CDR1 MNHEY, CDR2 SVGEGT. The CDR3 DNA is TGTGCCAGCAGGAACCTCCTTTCATCGAACACCGGGGAGCTGTTTTTT. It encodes CASRNLLSSNTGELFF.

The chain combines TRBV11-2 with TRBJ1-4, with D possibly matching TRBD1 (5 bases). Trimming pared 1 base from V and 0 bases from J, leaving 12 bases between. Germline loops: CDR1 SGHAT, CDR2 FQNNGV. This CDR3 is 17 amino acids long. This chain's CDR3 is CASSLGRGFATNEKLFF. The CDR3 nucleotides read TGTGCCAGCAGCTTAGGGAGGGGTTTTGCAACTAATGAAAAACTGTTTTTT.

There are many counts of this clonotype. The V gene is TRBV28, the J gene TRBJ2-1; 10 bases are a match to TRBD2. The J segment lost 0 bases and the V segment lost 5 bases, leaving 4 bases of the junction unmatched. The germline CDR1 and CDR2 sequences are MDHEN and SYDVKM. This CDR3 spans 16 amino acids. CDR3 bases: TGTGCCAGCAGTCCCAGCGGGAGGGTCTCCTACAATGAGCAGTTCTTC. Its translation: CASSPSGRVSYNEQFF.

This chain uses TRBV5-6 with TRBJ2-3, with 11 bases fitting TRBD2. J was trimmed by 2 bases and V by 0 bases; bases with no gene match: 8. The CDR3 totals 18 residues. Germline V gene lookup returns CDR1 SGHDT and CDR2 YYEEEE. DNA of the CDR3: TGTGCCAGCAGCTTGGTGACTAGCGGGATTTCCTCCACAGATACGCAGTATTTT. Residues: CASSLVTSGISSTDTQYF.

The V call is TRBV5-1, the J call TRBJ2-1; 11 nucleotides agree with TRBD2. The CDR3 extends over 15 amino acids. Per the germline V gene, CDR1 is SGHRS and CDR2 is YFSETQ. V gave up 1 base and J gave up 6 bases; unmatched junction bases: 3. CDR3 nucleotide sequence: TGCGCCAGCAGCTTGTCGACTAGCGGGACCAATGAGCAGTTCTTC. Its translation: CASSLSTSGTNEQFF.

This chain's CDR3 is CASSQEIGRANEQFF. CDR3 nucleotide sequence: TGTGCCAGCAGCCAAGAAATCGGGCGGGCCAATGAGCAGTTCTTC. The chain recombines TRBV14 with TRBJ2-1, with TRBD2 as a possible D gene (5 bases). The CDR3 sequence is 15 residues long. V was cut by 0 bases and J by 6 bases, with 12 bases left in between. Germline V gene data show CDR1 as SGHDN and CDR2 as FVKESK.

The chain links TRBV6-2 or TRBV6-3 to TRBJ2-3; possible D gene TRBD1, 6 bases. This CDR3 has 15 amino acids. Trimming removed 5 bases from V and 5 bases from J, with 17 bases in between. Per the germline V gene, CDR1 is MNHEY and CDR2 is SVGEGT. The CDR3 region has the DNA TGTGCCAGCAGTCTTACAGGGCTTAGGAGAGATACGCAGTATTTT. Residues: CASSLTGLRRDTQYF.

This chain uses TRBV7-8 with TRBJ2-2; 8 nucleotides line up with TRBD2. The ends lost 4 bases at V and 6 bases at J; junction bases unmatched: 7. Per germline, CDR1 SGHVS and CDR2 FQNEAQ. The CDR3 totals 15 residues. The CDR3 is CASSSLAGGPGELFF. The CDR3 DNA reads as TGTGCCAGCAGCTCCCTAGCGGGTGGTCCCGGGGAGCTGTTTTTT.

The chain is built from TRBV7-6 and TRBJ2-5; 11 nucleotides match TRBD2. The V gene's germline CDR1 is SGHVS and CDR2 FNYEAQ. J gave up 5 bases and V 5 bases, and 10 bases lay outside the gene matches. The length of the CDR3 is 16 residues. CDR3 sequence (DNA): TGTGCCAGCAGCCCTACGACTAGCGGGATCGGTGAGACCCAGTACTTC. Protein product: CASSPTTSGIGETQYF.

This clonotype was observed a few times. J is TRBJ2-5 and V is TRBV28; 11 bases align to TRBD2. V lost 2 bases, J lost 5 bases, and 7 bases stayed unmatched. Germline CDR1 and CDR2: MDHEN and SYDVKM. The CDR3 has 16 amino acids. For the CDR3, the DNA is TGTGCCAGCAGTTTACGTACTAGCGGGGGACCGGAGACCCAGTACTTC. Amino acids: CASSLRTSGGPETQYF. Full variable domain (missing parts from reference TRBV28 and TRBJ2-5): DVKVTQSSRYLVKRTGEKVFLECVQDMDHENMFWYRQDPGLGLRLIYFSYDVKMKEKGDIPEGYSVSREKKERFSLILESASTNQTSMYLCASSLRTSGGPETQYFGPGTRLLVL.

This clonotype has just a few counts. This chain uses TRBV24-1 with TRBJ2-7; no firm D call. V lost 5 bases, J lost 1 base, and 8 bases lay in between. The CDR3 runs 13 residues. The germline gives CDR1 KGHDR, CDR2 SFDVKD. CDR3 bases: TGTGCCACCAGTGGTAGGTATTCCTACGAGCAGTACTTC. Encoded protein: CATSGRYSYEQYF.

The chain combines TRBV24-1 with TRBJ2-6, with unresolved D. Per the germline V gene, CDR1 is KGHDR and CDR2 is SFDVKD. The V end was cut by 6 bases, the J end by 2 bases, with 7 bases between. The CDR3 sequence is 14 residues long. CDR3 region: CATSQPPGANVLTF. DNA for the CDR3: TGTGCCACCAGTCAACCACCTGGGGCCAACGTCCTGACTTTC.

CDR3 nucleotides: TGTGCCAGCAGCCAAGTAGTAGGCTCCTACGAGCAGTACTTC. Translated, it gives CASSQVVGSYEQYF. The chain has TRBV14 and TRBJ2-7; D gene uncertain. Per germline, CDR1 SGHDN and CDR2 FVKESK. This CDR3 is 14 amino acids long. Trimming shortened V by 1 base and J by 0 bases, and 7 bases separated the two germline ends.

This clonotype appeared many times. CDR3 sequence: CASSLDRDGYTF. Here the CDR3 DNA reads TGTGCCAGCAGCCTGGACAGGGACGGCTACACCTTC. V gene TRBV7-8 combines with J gene TRBJ1-2; 8 positions agree with TRBD1. The CDR3 loop spans 12 amino acids. Germline V gene sequence: CDR1 SGHVS, CDR2 FQNEAQ. J gave up 8 bases and V 5 bases, and 4 bases lay outside the gene matches.

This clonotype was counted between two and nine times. The CDR3 DNA reads as TGTGCCTCCCGGGACTATAACACCGGGGAGCTGTTTTTT. Its translation: CASRDYNTGELFF. The rearrangement links TRBV10-3 to TRBJ2-2, with 7 nucleotides matching TRBD2. Trimming took 11 bases from V and 2 from J; bases not matched to a gene: 5. CDR1 is ENHRY, CDR2 SYGVKD, per germline. CDR3 length equals 13 residues.

This CDR3 reads CASSFPQGAANTGELFF. CDR3 DNA sequence: TGTGCCAGCAGCTTCCCGCAGGGGGCTGCGAACACCGGGGAGCTGTTTTTT. The rearrangement links TRBV7-9 to TRBJ2-2, with TRBD1 identical over 8 bases. V lost 3 bases to trimming and J lost 0 bases; unmatched junction nucleotides: 6. CDR1 SEHNR and CDR2 FQNEAQ come from the germline V gene (reference sequence). The CDR3 is made up of 17 amino acids.

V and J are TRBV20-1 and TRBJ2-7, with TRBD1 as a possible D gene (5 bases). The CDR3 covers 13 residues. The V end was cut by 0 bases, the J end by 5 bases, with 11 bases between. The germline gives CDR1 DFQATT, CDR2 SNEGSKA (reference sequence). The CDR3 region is CSARERRQNEQYF. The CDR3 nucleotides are TGCAGTGCTAGAGAGCGCCGACAGAACGAGCAGTACTTC.

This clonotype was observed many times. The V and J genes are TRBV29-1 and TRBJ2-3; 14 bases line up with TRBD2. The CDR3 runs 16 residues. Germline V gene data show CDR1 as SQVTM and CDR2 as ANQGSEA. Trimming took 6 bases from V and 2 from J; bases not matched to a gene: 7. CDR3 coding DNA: TGCAGCGTAGTCGGGACTAGCGGGAGTTACACAGATACGCAGTATTTT. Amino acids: CSVVGTSGSYTDTQYF.

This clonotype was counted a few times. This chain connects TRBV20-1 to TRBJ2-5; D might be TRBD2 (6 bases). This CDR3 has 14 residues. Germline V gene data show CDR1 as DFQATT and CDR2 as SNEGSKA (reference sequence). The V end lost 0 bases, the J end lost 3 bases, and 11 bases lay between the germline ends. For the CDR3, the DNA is TGCAGTGCTAGAGATTGGAGGGCGGAAGAGACCCAGTACTTC. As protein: CSARDWRAEETQYF.

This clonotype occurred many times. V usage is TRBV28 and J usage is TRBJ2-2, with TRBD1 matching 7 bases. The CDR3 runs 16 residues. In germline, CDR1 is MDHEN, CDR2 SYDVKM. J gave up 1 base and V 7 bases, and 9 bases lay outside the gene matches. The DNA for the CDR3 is TGTGCCAGCACCCCCCACCGACAGGGGAACACCGGGGAGCTGTTTTTT. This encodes CASTPHRQGNTGELFF. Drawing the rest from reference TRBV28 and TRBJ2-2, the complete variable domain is DVKVTQSSRYLVKRTGEKVFLECVQDMDHENMFWYRQDPGLGLRLIYFSYDVKMKEKGDIPEGYSVSREKKERFSLILESASTNQTSMYLCASTPHRQGNTGELFFGEGSRLTVL.

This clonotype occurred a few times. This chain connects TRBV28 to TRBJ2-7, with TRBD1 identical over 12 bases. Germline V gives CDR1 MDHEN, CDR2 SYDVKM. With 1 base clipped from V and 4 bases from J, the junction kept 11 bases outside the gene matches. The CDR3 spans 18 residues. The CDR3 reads CASSLYGFRGQGAYEQYF. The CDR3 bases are TGTGCCAGCAGTTTATACGGATTTAGGGGACAGGGGGCTTACGAGCAGTACTTC.

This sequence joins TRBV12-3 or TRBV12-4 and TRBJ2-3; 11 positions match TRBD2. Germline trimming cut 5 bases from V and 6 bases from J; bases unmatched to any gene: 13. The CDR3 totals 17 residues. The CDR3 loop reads CASSPSLRLAGGDTQYF. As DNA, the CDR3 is TGTGCCAGCAGTCCCTCCCTGCGCCTAGCGGGAGGTGATACGCAGTATTTT.

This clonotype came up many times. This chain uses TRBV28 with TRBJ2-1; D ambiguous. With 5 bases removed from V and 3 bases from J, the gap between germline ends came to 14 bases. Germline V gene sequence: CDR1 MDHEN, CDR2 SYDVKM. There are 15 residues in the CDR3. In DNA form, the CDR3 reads TGTGCCAGCAGTGGCCCCCGGAGAGGCTACAATGAGCAGTTCTTC. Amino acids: CASSGPRRGYNEQFF.

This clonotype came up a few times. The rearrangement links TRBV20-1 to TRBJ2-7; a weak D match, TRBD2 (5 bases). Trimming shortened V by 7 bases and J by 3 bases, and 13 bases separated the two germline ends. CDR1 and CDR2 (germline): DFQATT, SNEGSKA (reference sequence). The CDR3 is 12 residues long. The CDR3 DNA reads TGCAGTGTGGCGGGCGCGGGCTACGAGCAGTACTTC. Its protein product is CSVAGAGYEQYF.

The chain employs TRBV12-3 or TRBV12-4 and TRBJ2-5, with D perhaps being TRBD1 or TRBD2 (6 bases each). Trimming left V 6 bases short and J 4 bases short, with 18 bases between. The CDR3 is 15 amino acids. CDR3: CASSLKGGAPETQYF. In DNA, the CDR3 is TGTGCCAGCAGCTTGAAGGGGGGCGCGCCAGAGACCCAGTACTTC.

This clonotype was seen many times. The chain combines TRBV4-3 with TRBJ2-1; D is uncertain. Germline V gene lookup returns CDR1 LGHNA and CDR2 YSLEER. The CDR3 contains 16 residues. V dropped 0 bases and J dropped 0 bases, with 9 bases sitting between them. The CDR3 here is CASSQDTPSSYNEQFF. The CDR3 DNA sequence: TGCGCCAGCAGCCAAGATACTCCCAGCTCCTACAATGAGCAGTTCTTC.

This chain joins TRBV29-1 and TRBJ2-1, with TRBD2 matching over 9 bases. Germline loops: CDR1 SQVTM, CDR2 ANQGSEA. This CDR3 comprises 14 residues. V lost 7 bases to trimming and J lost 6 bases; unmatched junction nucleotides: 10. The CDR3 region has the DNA TGCAGCGCCGGACTGGCGGGAGGGGGCAATGAGCAGTTCTTC. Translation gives CSAGLAGGGNEQFF.